This TCR beta chain was identified during a study of post-analysis software for immune sequencing data. Study-level information: Secondary progressive, relapsing-remitting and progressive-relapsing multiple sclerosis were among the included disease courses.

TCR beta cDNA libraries included unique molecular identifiers. Once about 0.95 to 10 million T cells were used, approximately 520,000 cDNA molecules resulted. TCRdb called the PCR reads again in MiXCR, with one record for every CDR3 protein. The sample has some 800,000 distinct CDR3 sequences, more than 45% seen once. Study-wide points: Patients used a handful of TRBV segments, including TRBV5-6, TRBV5-1 and TRBV20-1, more often than controls. By F measure, strong co-clustering occurred among samples prepared in the same batch. Relative to controls, patients with multiple sclerosis showed significantly lower normalized Chao1 diversity.

V gave up 0 bases and J gave up 0 bases, with 5 bases separating them. Germline V CDR1 and CDR2: MGHRA, YSYEKL. The CDR3 sequence is 14 residues long. Worth noting for this clonotype: Its cognate antigen is unknown.

The sequence was obtained from a girl aged 10 to 17 with multiple sclerosis. Source material: blood. The V call is TRBV4-1, the J call TRBJ1-2; D is unclear. The CDR3 DNA reads as TGCGCCAGCAGCCAAGAAATGGCTAACTATGGCTACACCTTC. It is translated as CASSQEMANYGYTF.